This T cell receptor (beta chain) was captured by sequencing in a study of blood T cell repertoires in COVID-19. Across the study: Donors in the United States, Italy and Spain gave samples during acute or convalescent COVID-19. T cells, B-cell-depleted T cells, or PBMCs supplied cDNA or gDNA.

Original methodology: From reference gene primer amplification, estimates of nucleated cell counts were derived. This table comes from immunoSEQ multiplex PCR, and its TCRdb copy is limited to in-frame clones, with some not included. The DNA was the basis for D and trimming; V, J and clone size are from that table. The sample has about 190,000 clones, roughly 80% seen once. The CDR3 sequence is 15 residues long. Trimming at V came to 3 bases and at J to 7 bases, leaving 7 bases not matched to a gene. The germline V gene has CDR1 SGHNT and CDR2 YYREEE (reference sequence). The source is a man in his 60s with acute or convalescent COVID-19. Sequenced material: peripheral blood. The chain is built from TRBV5-4 and TRBJ2-3; 11 bases align to TRBD2. CDR3: CASSSGTSGPYTQYF. The CDR3 DNA reads as TGTGCCAGCAGCTCTGGGACTAGCGGTCCCTATACGCAGTATTTT.